This TCR beta chain was recovered during a study of siplizumab effects on memory and regulatory T cells. Germline V CDR1 and CDR2: MDHEN, SYDVKM. V lost 6 bases and J lost 3; bases outside the gene matches: 4. The CDR3 runs 13 residues. Profiled with immunoSEQ multiplex PCR; TCRdb holds only in-frame clones, not every one. The sample lists 100,000 or so clones; 94% were seen once. The chain carries TRBV28 and TRBJ2-5; TRBD1 matches 7 bases. This sequence was found in a human donor in good health. Specimen: non-Treg CD4+ T cells sorted from blood. In nucleotides, the CDR3 is TGTGCCAGCAGCCGGGACAGAAAAGAGACCCAGTACTTC. Residues: CASSRDRKETQYF.